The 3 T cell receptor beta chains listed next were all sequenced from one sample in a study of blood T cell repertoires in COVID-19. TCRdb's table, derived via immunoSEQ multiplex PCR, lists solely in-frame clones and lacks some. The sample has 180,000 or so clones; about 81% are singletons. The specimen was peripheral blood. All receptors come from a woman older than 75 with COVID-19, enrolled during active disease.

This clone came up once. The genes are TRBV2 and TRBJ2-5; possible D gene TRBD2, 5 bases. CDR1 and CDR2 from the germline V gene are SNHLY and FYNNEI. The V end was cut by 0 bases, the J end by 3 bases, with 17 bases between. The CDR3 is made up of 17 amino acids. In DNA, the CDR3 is TGTGCCAGCAGTGAAGCTCTAGGCCTAGCAGCGGAAGAGACCCAGTACTTC. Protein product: CASSEALGLAAEETQYF.

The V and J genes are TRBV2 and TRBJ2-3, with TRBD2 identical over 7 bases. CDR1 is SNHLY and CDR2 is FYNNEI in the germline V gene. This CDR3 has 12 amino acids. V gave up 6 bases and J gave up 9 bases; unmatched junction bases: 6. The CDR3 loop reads CASRTLADTQYF. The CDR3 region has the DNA TGTGCCAGCAGAACTCTAGCGGACACGCAGTATTTT.

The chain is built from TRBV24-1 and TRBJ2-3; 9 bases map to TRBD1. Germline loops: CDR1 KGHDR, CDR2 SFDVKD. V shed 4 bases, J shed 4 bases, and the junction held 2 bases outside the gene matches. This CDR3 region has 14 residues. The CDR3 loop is CATSETGGPDTQYF. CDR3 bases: TGTGCCACCAGTGAAACAGGGGGCCCAGATACGCAGTATTTT.